This T cell receptor beta chain comes out of a study of T cell responses to AZD1222 COVID-19 vaccine. Study context: Investigators merged groups given second doses at roughly 4 or roughly 12 weeks. Study results and caveats: All repertoire sampling was performed exclusively after the peak T cell response. Vaccination with two AZD1222 doses was followed by a rise in Spike-specific TCR breadth and depth. Most donors were white British and more were female, and clonal diversity was possibly underestimated.

This CDR3 is built from 13 residues. Germline V CDR1 and CDR2: SNHLY, FYNNEI. With 3 bases removed from V and 2 bases from J, the gap between germline ends came to 7 bases. To note about this clone: Its antigen is not identified.

Here immunoSEQ multiplex PCR was the method, and the copy in TCRdb shows in-frame clones only, minus some. The sample yields roughly 120,000 clones, over 85% seen once. The chain links TRBV2 to TRBJ2-5; unclear D gene. Sequences were derived from peripheral blood, sampled on day 0 of AZD1222 vaccination. The sequence was collected from an adult in good health. The CDR3: CASSDGPQETQYF. The CDR3 DNA follows: TGTGCCAGCAGTGACGGGCCGCAAGAGACCCAGTACTTC.